The 31 T cell receptor beta chains below come from one sample, sequenced in a study of blood T cell repertoires in COVID-19. Sequencing used immunoSEQ multiplex PCR; TCRdb keeps in-frame clones, though not all of them. The sample shows 70,000 to 75,000 clones, about four fifths of them seen only once. The specimen was peripheral blood. These TCRs come from a woman aged 80 or over with active or convalescent COVID-19.

The chain has TRBV30 and TRBJ1-5, with TRBD1 as a possible D gene (6 bases). The CDR3 spans 16 residues. Germline V lookup: CDR1 GTSNPN, CDR2 SVGIG (reference sequence). V was pared by 0 bases and J by 0 bases, with 12 bases between. In DNA form, the CDR3 reads TGTGCCTGGAGTGTACCCGGGACAAATAGCAATCAGCCCCAGCATTTT. Translated, it gives CAWSVPGTNSNQPQHF.

V gene TRBV5-1 combines with J gene TRBJ2-5, with a possible D match to TRBD2 (5 bases). The V gene's germline CDR1 is SGHRS and CDR2 YFSETQ. The V end lost 2 bases, the J end lost 4 bases, and 9 bases lay between the germline ends. CDR3 length: 13 amino acids. CDR3 residues: CASSFPGSETQYF. CDR3 DNA sequence: TGCGCCAGCAGCTTCCCGGGGTCAGAGACCCAGTACTTC. Looking up the rest from reference TRBV5-1 and TRBJ2-5 gives the full variable domain: KAGVTQTPRYLIKTRGQQVTLSCSPISGHRSVSWYQQTPGQGLQFLFEYFSETQRNKGNFPGRFSGRQFSNSRSEMNVSTLELGDSALYLCASSFPGSETQYFGPGTRLLVL.

The V call is TRBV27, the J call TRBJ2-2, with a weak D call TRBD1 (6 bases). V was clipped by 8 bases and J by 6 bases, with 19 bases between them. CDR3 length equals 15 residues. Germline V gene lookup returns CDR1 MNHEY and CDR2 SMNVEV (reference sequence). CDR3 DNA sequence: TGTGCCAGCCGTCAGGGGTGGGGTCCGGCCGGGGAGCTGTTTTTT. Translated: CASRQGWGPAGELFF.

The V call is TRBV3-1 (or the pseudogene TRBV3-2), the J call TRBJ2-3; 10 bases agree with TRBD2. V lost 3 bases and J lost 0; bases outside the gene matches: 0. The germline gives CDR1 LGHDT, CDR2 YNNKEL (reference sequence). The CDR3 is made up of 15 amino acids. CDR3 region: CASSQTSGSTDTQYF. Here the CDR3 DNA reads TGTGCCAGCAGCCAGACTAGCGGGAGCACAGATACGCAGTATTTT.

The V call is TRBV11-3, the J call TRBJ2-3; maybe TRBD2 (6 bases). Deletions cut 5 bases from V and 5 bases from J, with 14 bases between. This CDR3 contains 14 residues. Looked up from germline, CDR1 is SGHNT and CDR2 is YENEEA. CDR3 in amino acids: CASSPGLALDTQYF. CDR3 sequence (DNA): TGTGCCAGCAGCCCGGGCCTAGCGTTAGATACGCAGTATTTT. Supplemented by reference TRBV11-3 and TRBJ2-3, the full variable domain reads EAGVVQSPRYKIIEKKQPVAFWCNPISGHNTLYWYLQNLGQGPELLIRYENEEAVDDSQLPKDRFSAERLKGVDSTLKIQPAELGDSAVYLCASSPGLALDTQYFGPGTRLTVL.

The chain uses TRBV4-3 and TRBJ1-5; perhaps TRBD1 as D (6 bases). The V gene's germline CDR1 is LGHNA and CDR2 YSLEER. Trimming pared 3 bases from V and 0 bases from J, leaving 21 bases between. The CDR3 is 19 residues long. The DNA of the CDR3 is TGCGCCAGCAGCCACTCGACAGGAGCCGCGAAAATTAGCAATCAGCCCCAGCATTTT. Protein: CASSHSTGAAKISNQPQHF.

The table lists this clone with many counts. The V and J genes are TRBV5-1 and TRBJ2-1; TRBD1 agrees at 9 bases. The V and J ends lost 9 bases and 6 bases, in that order; junction bases with no gene match: 19. Germline assignment: CDR1 SGHRS and CDR2 YFSETQ. The CDR3 loop spans 17 amino acids. In DNA, the CDR3 is TGCGCCACCAAACGAGGTCCGGGACAGGGTGTCTTCAATGAGCAGTTCTTC. Its protein product is CATKRGPGQGVFNEQFF.

This chain links TRBV10-3 with TRBJ2-7, with TRBD1 matching 9 bases. The trim removed 10 bases at V and 1 base at J, leaving 8 bases unmatched. This CDR3 comprises 14 residues. Germline V lookup: CDR1 ENHRY, CDR2 SYGVKD. The CDR3 loop reads CATKTGTGSYEQYF. The CDR3, as DNA: TGTGCCACCAAAACCGGGACAGGGTCCTACGAGCAGTACTTC.

The J gene is TRBJ2-5, the V gene TRBV6-6, with 7 bases identical to TRBD2. This CDR3 is built from 14 residues. Germline CDR1 is MNHNY and CDR2 is SVGAGI (reference sequence). Trimming removed 3 bases from V and 2 bases from J; junction bases left unmatched: 3. The CDR3 DNA is TGTGCCAGCAGTTATGGTAGCGGGCAAGAGACCCAGTACTTC. It is translated as CASSYGSGQETQYF.

The chain combines TRBV28 with TRBJ2-3, with TRBD2 matching 11 bases. This CDR3 is 19 amino acids long. With V trimmed by 6 bases and J by 1 base, 15 bases remained unmatched. Germline-derived CDR1 and CDR2 are MDHEN and SYDVKM. This CDR3 reads CASSRRLSGRGLGTDTQYF. As DNA, the CDR3 is TGTGCCAGCAGCCGCCGGCTTAGCGGGAGGGGTTTGGGCACAGATACGCAGTATTTT.

The CDR3 here is CASSKVGVGNTEAFF. CDR3 coding DNA: TGTGCCAGTAGTAAGGTCGGGGTGGGTAACACTGAAGCTTTCTTT. The chain combines TRBV19 with TRBJ1-1, with D unclear. Trimming took 4 bases from V and 2 from J, leaving 14 bases between them. The CDR3 sequence is 15 residues long. Germline V gene data show CDR1 as LNHDA and CDR2 as SQIVND (reference sequence).

V usage is TRBV29-1 and J usage is TRBJ2-1; D may be TRBD2 (6 bases). This CDR3 contains 13 residues. Germline loops: CDR1 SQVTM, CDR2 ANQGSEA. V dropped 3 bases and J dropped 4 bases, with 10 bases sitting between them. As DNA, the CDR3 is TGCAGCGTTGAGAGAAGCGGGTACAATGAGCAGTTCTTC. This codes for CSVERSGYNEQFF.

This clone has a handful of counts. The chain has TRBV3-1 (or the pseudogene TRBV3-2) and TRBJ2-1, with 12 bases identical to TRBD2. V gave up 5 bases and J gave up 0 bases; unmatched junction bases: 5. The CDR3 covers 17 residues. Germline CDR1 LGHDT, CDR2 YNNKEL (reference sequence). The CDR3 loop is CASSETSGRSSYNEQFF. In DNA, the CDR3 is TGTGCCAGCAGCGAAACTAGCGGGAGGAGCTCCTACAATGAGCAGTTCTTC.

This clone has a handful of counts. V and J are TRBV23-1 and TRBJ1-1; D may be TRBD1 (6 bases). TRBV23-1 is placed among ORFs of uncertain function. V shed 2 bases and J shed 0 bases, with 22 bases lying between them. This CDR3 is 19 amino acids long. The CDR3 nucleotides read TGCGCCAGCAGTCAACCATTTACACCAGGGGCACAAATGAACACTGAAGCTTTCTTT. It is translated as CASSQPFTPGAQMNTEAFF.

This chain uses TRBV12-3 or TRBV12-4 with TRBJ2-3; D possibly corresponds to TRBD1 (6 bases). CDR3 length: 12 residues. V gave up 3 bases and J gave up 6 bases, with 7 bases separating them. The DNA of the CDR3 is TGTGCCAGCAGTTTTAGGGGGGATACGCAGTATTTT. Translated: CASSFRGDTQYF.

The DNA for the CDR3 is TGTGCCAGCAGTTTCCTGACCTTGACGGGCTCTGGGGCCAACGTCCTGACTTTC. Its translation: CASSFLTLTGSGANVLTF. J is TRBJ2-6 and V is TRBV27; D gene ambiguous. Trimming took off 3 bases at V and 0 bases at J, with 15 bases between the two ends. Germline V gives CDR1 MNHEY, CDR2 SMNVEV (reference sequence). The CDR3 is made up of 18 amino acids.

The V gene is TRBV19, the J gene TRBJ1-5; D not certain. V gave up 1 base and J gave up 9 bases, with 7 bases separating them. Per germline, CDR1 LNHDA and CDR2 SQIVND (reference sequence). CDR3 length: 12 residues. The chain's CDR3 is CASSIVEGPQHF. Here the CDR3 DNA reads TGTGCCAGTAGTATAGTCGAGGGGCCCCAGCATTTT.

The chain employs TRBV2 and TRBJ1-5; D remains ambiguous. From germline, CDR1 is SNHLY and CDR2 FYNNEI. Trimming left V 4 bases short and J 4 bases short, with 14 bases between. There are 15 residues in the CDR3. The CDR3: CASSVLPGGNQPQHF. Written as DNA, the CDR3 is TGTGCCAGCAGTGTGTTGCCCGGCGGGAATCAGCCCCAGCATTTT.

This chain links TRBV29-1 with TRBJ2-5; 12 bases map to TRBD1. In germline, CDR1 is SQVTM, CDR2 ANQGSEA. The CDR3 runs to 14 residues. V lost 8 bases, J lost 6 bases, and 10 bases stayed unmatched. CDR3 bases: TGCAGCCACAGGGACAGGGGGCAGTGGAAGACCCAGTACTTC. Translation: CSHRDRGQWKTQYF.

The J gene is TRBJ2-7, the V gene TRBV28; 11 positions agree with TRBD2. V dropped 8 bases and J dropped 2; count of bases not matched to a gene: 8. Germline-derived CDR1 and CDR2 are MDHEN and SYDVKM. The CDR3 is made up of 15 amino acids. The CDR3 DNA reads TGTGCCAGCGCTAGCGGGGGGCACCCAGCCTACGAGCAGTACTTC. It codes for CASASGGHPAYEQYF.

The gene calls are TRBV11-2 and TRBJ1-4; D is perhaps TRBD1 (6 bases). This CDR3 contains 16 residues. V was pared by 0 bases and J by 8 bases, with 16 bases between. Germline V CDR1 and CDR2: SGHAT, FQNNGV. CDR3 region: CASSLDLGRGGEKLFF. Written as DNA, the CDR3 is TGTGCCAGCAGCTTAGATCTCGGCAGGGGAGGGGAAAAACTGTTTTTT.

The rearrangement joins TRBV5-1 to TRBJ2-3; 10 nucleotides line up with TRBD2. The CDR3 spans 14 residues. Germline V gene data show CDR1 as SGHRS and CDR2 as YFSETQ. V was pared by 4 bases and J by 7 bases, with 6 bases of the junction left unmatched. The CDR3 DNA sequence: TGCGCCAGCAGCCCTGGGACTAGCGACAATACGCAGTATTTT. This sequence encodes CASSPGTSDNTQYF.

The V call is TRBV30, the J call TRBJ1-2, with D maybe TRBD1 (5 bases). This CDR3 has 14 amino acids. V gave up 4 bases and J gave up 5 bases, with 17 bases separating them. Germline V CDR1 and CDR2: GTSNPN, SVGIG (reference sequence). Written as DNA, the CDR3 is TGTGCCTGGAACCGGGAGGGGATTGGGTATGGCTACACCTTC. Its translation is CAWNREGIGYGYTF.

CDR3 in amino acids: CASSLETGLRETQYF. CDR3 in DNA: TGTGCCAGCAGCTTGGAAACAGGGCTCCGGGAGACCCAGTACTTC. This rearrangement joins TRBV5-8 to TRBJ2-5; D may be TRBD1 (6 bases). This CDR3 is 15 amino acids long. The V end was cut by 0 bases, the J end by 5 bases, with 14 bases between. From germline, CDR1 is SGHTS and CDR2 YDEGEE.

V and J are TRBV5-6 and TRBJ2-1; D may be TRBD1 (5 bases). Germline values: CDR1 SGHDT, CDR2 YYEEEE. The CDR3 is 14 amino acids. V lost 0 bases and J lost 7, with 11 bases in between. As DNA, the CDR3 is TGTGCCAGCAGCTTGGTGGGGCCAGAAAATGAGCAGTTCTTC. Translation: CASSLVGPENEQFF.

V gene TRBV5-6 combines with J gene TRBJ2-7; 10 nucleotides align to TRBD1. V shed 4 bases and J 0 bases; nucleotides not matched to a gene: 7. This CDR3 is 16 amino acids long. Germline V lookup: CDR1 SGHDT, CDR2 YYEEEE. In nucleotides, the CDR3 is TGTGCCAGCAGCCCTATGACAGGGGGCCTCTCCTACGAGCAGTACTTC. This gives the protein CASSPMTGGLSYEQYF.

The chain combines TRBV7-2 with TRBJ1-2, with a tentative D call TRBD1 (6 bases). Between the trimmed V and J ends, which lost 3 bases and 3 bases, there was a span of 14 bases. Per the germline V gene, CDR1 is SGHTA and CDR2 is FQGNSA. The CDR3 is 15 residues long. The CDR3 DNA reads as TGTGCCAGCAGCTTGGTAGTACAGGGAGACTATGGCTACACCTTC. Its translation: CASSLVVQGDYGYTF.

The CDR3 loop is CASSLIRDRVYF. CDR3 sequence (DNA): TGTGCCAGCAGCCTCATCCGGGACAGGGTTTATTTT. V gene TRBV7-8 combines with J gene TRBJ1-3, with 9 bases lining up with TRBD1. V shed 5 bases and J 16 bases; nucleotides not matched to a gene: 9. This CDR3 contains 12 residues. Germline lookup yields CDR1 SGHVS and CDR2 FQNEAQ. The whole variable domain, remainder taken from reference TRBV7-8 and TRBJ1-3, is GAGVSQSPRYKVAKRGQDVALRCDPISGHVSLFWYQQALGQGPEFLTYFQNEAQLDKSGLPSDRFFAERPEGSVSTLKIQRTQQEDSAVYLCASSLIRDRVYFGEGSWLTVV.

The chain uses TRBV4-1 and TRBJ2-1; 7 bases map to TRBD2. V shed 5 bases and J 8 bases; nucleotides not matched to a gene: 24. Germline lookup yields CDR1 MGHRA and CDR2 YSYEKL. The CDR3 loop spans 19 amino acids. This CDR3 reads CASSGPGLRSGAGADEQFF. The CDR3 bases are TGCGCCAGCAGCGGACCGGGACTACGCTCCGGGGCCGGAGCGGATGAGCAGTTCTTC.

This chain links TRBV28 with TRBJ1-1, with TRBD1 matching 7 bases. There are 17 residues in the CDR3. Germline V gene sequence: CDR1 MDHEN, CDR2 SYDVKM. V lost 3 bases and J lost 0; bases outside the gene matches: 10. The CDR3 loop reads CASSFTDRLRMNTEAFF. Here the CDR3 DNA reads TGTGCCAGCAGTTTCACGGACAGGCTTAGGATGAACACTGAAGCTTTCTTT.

The chain uses TRBV9 and TRBJ1-1, with D possibly matching TRBD1 (6 bases). This CDR3 spans 14 amino acids. V lost 3 bases, J lost 4 bases, and 13 bases lay in between. Germline CDR1 is SGDLS and CDR2 is YYNGEE. As DNA, the CDR3 is TGTGCCAGCAGCGCTGGGGGGGGCGGCACTGAAGCTTTCTTT. Translation gives CASSAGGGGTEAFF.